These 31 T cell receptor beta chains came from one sample sequenced in a study of blood T cells in healthy people across ages. Combining a sample-barcoded 5' primer with a J-beta primer mix, a second PCR ran for about 7 to 11 cycles. MiXCR, applied by TCRdb to the 5' RACE reads, yields one record per CDR3 protein. The table has approximately 1.5 million distinct CDR3 sequences, around 36% seen once. Input material: blood. The receptors originated from a woman aged 30 to 39 in good health.

This clonotype came up many times. The rearrangement joins TRBV7-3 to TRBJ1-2; D is undetermined. CDR3 length: 14 residues. The germline CDR1 and CDR2 sequences are SGHTA and FQGTGA. V was cut by 5 bases and J by 0 bases, with 10 bases left in between. The CDR3 reads CASSRLGPNYGYTF. Written as DNA, the CDR3 is TGTGCCAGCAGCCGCCTAGGGCCTAACTATGGCTACACCTTC.

This clonotype was seen a few times. The V and J genes are TRBV2 and TRBJ1-2; D gene unclear. The CDR3 runs 13 residues. V lost 4 bases and J 2 bases, leaving 8 bases between the germline ends. The germline V gene has CDR1 SNHLY and CDR2 FYNNEI. The chain's CDR3 is CASSVLTNYGYTF. DNA of the CDR3: TGTGCCAGCAGTGTTTTGACCAACTATGGCTACACCTTC.

This clonotype was counted at least ten times. The CDR3 loop is CASRNRLGGQPQHF. In nucleotides, the CDR3 is TGTGCCAGCAGGAACAGGCTCGGGGGTCAGCCCCAGCATTTT. The gene calls are TRBV6-6 and TRBJ1-5; TRBD1 might be the D (5 bases). This CDR3 spans 14 amino acids. V was shortened by 6 bases and J by 6 bases, with 15 bases between the two germline ends. Germline V gene lookup returns CDR1 MNHNY and CDR2 SVGAGI (reference sequence).

This clonotype was observed at least ten times. An end of the junction does not agree with germline; a read error may underlie this. The chain combines TRBV6-2 or TRBV6-3 with TRBJ1-1, with D hard to call. The CDR3 is 15 residues long. CDR1 is MNHEY, CDR2 SVGEGT, per germline. The CDR3 DNA follows: TGCGCCAGCAGCCCTTTAGGGCAGTTGAACACTGAAGCTTTCTTT. This translates into CASSPLGQLNTEAFF.

The chain is built from TRBV5-5 and TRBJ2-7; unclear D gene. Germline V gene data show CDR1 as SGHKS and CDR2 as YYEKEE (reference sequence). Trimming stripped 0 bases from V and 5 bases from J, with 12 bases between. CDR3 size: 14 residues. This CDR3 reads CASSLADSADEQYF. CDR3 in DNA: TGTGCCAGCAGCTTGGCCGACTCAGCCGACGAGCAGTACTTC.

The chain couples TRBV4-1 to TRBJ2-1; 11 bases fit TRBD2. Germline V gives CDR1 MGHRA, CDR2 YSYEKL. Trimming removed 2 bases from V and 8 bases from J; junction bases left unmatched: 8. The CDR3 has 16 residues. The DNA of the CDR3 is TGCGCCAGCAGCCAATACGGGACTAGCGGATACGATGAGCAGTTCTTC. It yields the protein CASSQYGTSGYDEQFF.

The V call is TRBV27, the J call TRBJ2-1; possibly TRBD2 for D (6 bases). Deletions cut 5 bases from V and 10 bases from J, with 15 bases between. The CDR3 has 13 residues. Germline values: CDR1 MNHEY, CDR2 SMNVEV (reference sequence). CDR3 nucleotides: TGTGCCAGCAGTCTTATGGCTGGGGGGGAGCAGTTCTTC. It translates to CASSLMAGGEQFF.

This clonotype has at least ten counts. This chain links TRBV29-1 with TRBJ2-7, with no clear D. The ends were cut back, 1 base at V and 1 base at J, with 8 bases in the middle. Germline values: CDR1 SQVTM, CDR2 ANQGSEA. The CDR3 is made up of 13 amino acids. The CDR3 DNA reads TGCAGCGTTGAAGGTCGGCGTTCCTACGAGCAGTACTTC. Translated: CSVEGRRSYEQYF.

There are a few counts of this clonotype. The V and J genes are TRBV5-1 and TRBJ2-5; maybe TRBD2 (6 bases). CDR3 length: 15 residues. Trimming removed 7 bases from V and 5 bases from J, with 21 bases in between. The germline gives CDR1 SGHRS, CDR2 YFSETQ. The CDR3 region has the DNA TGCGCCAGCGGGGCAGGGCGGGGAACTTTGGAGACCCAGTACTTC. Translated: CASGAGRGTLETQYF.

This clonotype was picked up a small number of times. V and J are TRBV12-3 or TRBV12-4 and TRBJ1-4; perhaps TRBD1 as D (5 bases). CDR3 length equals 14 residues. Trimming took off 6 bases at V and 6 bases at J, with 14 bases between the two ends. The CDR3 loop reads CASRGGRGHEKLFF. The CDR3 DNA follows: TGTGCCAGCAGGGGAGGAAGGGGACATGAAAAACTGTTTTTT.

The genes are TRBV7-8 and TRBJ2-1, with TRBD2 matching 11 bases. The V and J ends lost 4 bases and 7 bases, in that order; junction bases with no gene match: 6. This CDR3 has 15 amino acids. CDR1 and CDR2 (germline): SGHVS, FQNEAQ. CDR3 bases: TGTGCCAGCAGCTCAGGGACTAGCGGCTGGAATGAGCAGTTCTTC. Encoded protein: CASSSGTSGWNEQFF.

V usage is TRBV20-1 and J usage is TRBJ2-7; D gene uncertain. CDR3 length equals 13 residues. V was trimmed by 1 base and J by 7 bases, leaving 14 bases between them. Germline V lookup: CDR1 DFQATT, CDR2 SNEGSKA (reference sequence). CDR3 sequence: CSARGPRKGEQYF. The CDR3 DNA follows: TGCAGTGCTAGAGGTCCTAGAAAAGGGGAGCAGTACTTC.

As DNA, the CDR3 is TGTGCCAGCAGCTTAGATTTTCGGGGTCGAACTGAAGCTTTCTTT. Its protein is CASSLDFRGRTEAFF. The rearrangement links TRBV11-2 to TRBJ1-1; D call uncertain. The CDR3 is 15 residues long. Per the germline V gene, CDR1 is SGHAT and CDR2 is FQNNGV. V dropped 0 bases and J dropped 5 bases, with 13 bases sitting between them. The variable domain in full, with the rest retrieved from reference TRBV11-2 and TRBJ1-1, is EAGVAQSPRYKIIEKRQSVAFWCNPISGHATLYWYQQILGQGPKLLIQFQNNGVVDDSQLPKDRFSAERLKGVDSTLKIQPAKLEDSAVYLCASSLDFRGRTEAFFGQGTRLTVV.

This clonotype was seen a handful of times. CDR3 DNA: TGTGCCAGCAGCTTATTCGACGATTCACCCCTCCACTTT. Its translation: CASSLFDDSPLHF. The chain couples TRBV11-2 to TRBJ1-6, with no clear D. The germline V gene has CDR1 SGHAT and CDR2 FQNNGV. CDR3 length equals 13 residues. The germline V and J ends were trimmed by 2 bases and 8 bases, with 7 bases remaining between them.

A few counts support this clonotype. CDR3 protein: CASRLVLSGYSYEQYF. CDR3 coding DNA: TGTGCCAGCAGGCTCGTTCTCAGCGGATACTCCTACGAGCAGTACTTC. The chain employs TRBV3-1 and TRBJ2-7; possible D gene TRBD2, 5 bases. This CDR3 spans 16 amino acids. Germline V gene sequence: CDR1 LGHDT, CDR2 YNNKEL (reference sequence). Trimming stripped 6 bases from V and 0 bases from J, with 18 bases between.

This clonotype was detected only a few times. CDR3 DNA: TGCAGTGCTAGTGACGGTAATACGCAGTATTTT. Translation gives CSASDGNTQYF. The chain uses TRBV20-1 and TRBJ2-3; D remains unclear. This CDR3 has 11 amino acids. Germline CDR1 and CDR2: DFQATT and SNEGSKA (reference sequence). The V end was cut by 3 bases, the J end by 7 bases, with 8 bases between.

The chain recombines TRBV4-1 with TRBJ2-3; D perhaps matches TRBD2 (5 bases). CDR1 MGHRA and CDR2 YSYEKL come from the germline V gene. Trimming stripped 3 bases from V and 2 bases from J, with 18 bases between. The CDR3 spans 17 residues. The CDR3, as DNA: TGCGCCAGCAGCCAGGGGTGGGCTCGGGATTACACAGATACGCAGTATTTT. Translated, it gives CASSQGWARDYTDTQYF.

This clonotype has only a few counts. The chain employs TRBV10-3 and TRBJ2-3; D perhaps matches TRBD2 (5 bases). From germline, CDR1 is ENHRY and CDR2 SYGVKD. Trimming stripped 3 bases from V and 2 bases from J, with 15 bases between. This CDR3 has 16 amino acids. The DNA of the CDR3 is TGTGCCATCAGTGAATCCCCGCGGGTGGTCACAGATACGCAGTATTTT. It is translated as CAISESPRVVTDTQYF.

This clonotype showed up many times. The chain links TRBV4-1 to TRBJ1-5, with a weak D call TRBD1 (6 bases). V gave up 3 bases and J gave up 4 bases, with 10 bases separating them. Germline assignment: CDR1 MGHRA and CDR2 YSYEKL. This CDR3 region has 14 residues. The CDR3 loop is CASSQGGLNQPQHF. The CDR3 DNA reads as TGCGCCAGCAGCCAGGGGGGCTTGAATCAGCCCCAGCATTTT.

This clonotype was seen only a few times. V is TRBV7-9 and J is TRBJ2-2; weak D call: TRBD1 (6 bases). CDR1 and CDR2 (germline): SEHNR, FQNEAQ (reference sequence). This CDR3 spans 15 amino acids. The V end lost 4 bases, the J end lost 5 bases, and 14 bases lay between the germline ends. The CDR3 nucleotides are TGTGCCAGCAGCTCCCCCAGGGGCCTGACCGGGGAGCTGTTTTTT. Encoded protein: CASSSPRGLTGELFF.

The rearrangement joins TRBV5-1 to TRBJ2-1; a weak D match, TRBD2 (6 bases). This CDR3 has 14 residues. Germline lookup yields CDR1 SGHRS and CDR2 YFSETQ. With 8 bases removed from V and 13 bases from J, the gap between germline ends came to 25 bases. Here the CDR3 reads CASGRTGEKETQFF. CDR3 bases: TGCGCCAGTGGGCGAACGGGAGAAAAGGAGACCCAGTTCTTC. Supplemented by reference TRBV5-1 and TRBJ2-1, the full variable domain reads KAGVTQTPRYLIKTRGQQVTLSCSPISGHRSVSWYQQTPGQGLQFLFEYFSETQRNKGNFPGRFSGRQFSNSRSEMNVSTLELGDSALYLCASGRTGEKETQFFGPGTRLTVL.

The chain uses TRBV21-1 and TRBJ1-4. TRBV21-1 represents a pseudogene. This CDR3 spans 13 amino acids. CDR3 DNA sequence: TGTGCCAGCCCTGACGGAATTGAAGAAAAACTGTTTTTT. It specifies CASPDGIEEKLFF.

The count of this clonotype is one. Germline is not matched at one junction end, which may reflect a read error. The chain employs TRBV18 and TRBJ1-2; no clear D. In germline, CDR1 is KGHSH, CDR2 LQKENI. The CDR3 covers 14 residues. The chain's CDR3 is CAGSKALENYGYTF. CDR3 in DNA: TGTGCCGGCTCCAAAGCCTTAGAGAACTATGGCTACACCTTC.

The chain links TRBV29-1 to TRBJ1-1; D perhaps matches TRBD1 (5 bases). Germline values: CDR1 SQVTM, CDR2 ANQGSEA. Trimming stripped 2 bases from V and 5 bases from J, with 12 bases between. The CDR3 has 13 amino acids. CDR3 protein: CSVEQPRGTEAFF. The CDR3 DNA sequence: TGCAGCGTTGAACAGCCTAGGGGAACTGAAGCTTTCTTT.

J is TRBJ1-2 and V is TRBV12-3 or TRBV12-4; D perhaps matches TRBD1 (6 bases). The CDR3 totals 13 residues. The V and J ends lost 7 bases and 5 bases respectively, with 14 bases between them. CDR3 residues: CASTSTGRYGYTF. The CDR3 DNA reads as TGTGCCAGCACCTCGACAGGTCGTTATGGCTACACCTTC.

This clonotype was found once. Germline and junction disagree at one end, which may indicate a read error. The chain has TRBV7-8 and TRBJ2-7; TRBD1 or TRBD2 may be the D gene (5 bases each). CDR1 is SGHVS, CDR2 FQNEAQ, per germline. The CDR3 totals 15 residues. CDR3 DNA sequence: TGTGCCGGCAGCTTAGGGAGCAGGGAGTCCTACGAGCAGTACTTC. Translation gives CAGSLGSRESYEQYF. The complete variable domain, with remaining parts taken from reference TRBV7-8 and TRBJ2-7, reads GAGVSQSPRYKVAKRGQDVALRCDPISGHVSLFWYQQALGQGPEFLTYFQNEAQLDKSGLPSDRFFAERPEGSVSTLKIQRTQQEDSAVYLCAGSLGSRESYEQYFGPGTRLTVT.

This clonotype was observed a handful of times. The V and J genes are TRBV27 and TRBJ2-7; D might be TRBD2 (5 bases). The closer fit of TRBJ2-5 to the DNA end suggests the J call may be wrong. This CDR3 is 15 amino acids long. Looked up from germline, CDR1 is MNHEY and CDR2 is SMNVEV (reference sequence). CDR3 nucleotides: TGTGCCAGCGGTGCGCGTAGCGAGAGACGGGAGACCCAGTACTTC. Its translation: CASGARSERRETQYF.

This clonotype showed up just a few times. The genes are TRBV9 and TRBJ2-5, with D possibly matching TRBD2 (6 bases). The V end was cut by 0 bases, the J end by 7 bases, with 13 bases between. The CDR3 has 14 residues. Germline CDR1 reads SGDLS; CDR2 reads YYNGEE. DNA of the CDR3: TGTGCCAGCAGCGTAGCGGACGCCGGGGGGACCCAGTACTTC. Amino acid sequence: CASSVADAGGTQYF.

This clonotype occurred a few times. V and J are TRBV27 and TRBJ2-7; 10 bases match TRBD2. V lost 2 bases and J lost 5; bases outside the gene matches: 6. The CDR3 length is 15 residues. From germline, CDR1 is MNHEY and CDR2 SMNVEV (reference sequence). CDR3 coding DNA: TGTGCCAGCAGTTTAAACCTAGCGGGAGCCCACGAGCAGTACTTC. Its translation: CASSLNLAGAHEQYF.

The V gene is TRBV20-1, the J gene TRBJ2-5; the D gene is possibly TRBD1 (6 bases). The germline V gene encodes CDR1 DFQATT and CDR2 SNEGSKA (reference sequence). The CDR3 has 14 residues. V was clipped by 3 bases and J by 0 bases, with 11 bases between them. This CDR3 is CSARGDNHQETQYF. As DNA, the CDR3 is TGCAGTGCTAGGGGGGACAATCACCAAGAGACCCAGTACTTC.

This chain links TRBV6-1 with TRBJ1-2; no clear D gene. Trimming stripped 1 base from V and 4 bases from J, with 10 bases between. From germline, CDR1 is MNHNS and CDR2 SASEGT. This CDR3 is built from 14 residues. CDR3 protein: CASSEVEGSYGYTF. For the CDR3, the DNA is TGTGCCAGCAGTGAAGTTGAGGGCAGCTATGGCTACACCTTC.